This T cell receptor beta chain appears in the sequencing data of a study of T-cell memory formation after mild COVID-19. This clonotype has just a few counts. The antigen is unknown. General study points: Later expanders leaned CD4+, whereas clones that contracted between day 15 and 85 were balanced CD4/CD8. For contracting clones, CD4+ ones sat mainly in CM and EM, CD8+ in EMRA. Cross-reactive memory seemingly joined, as some responding clones were found in pre-infection memory.

Per the germline V gene, CDR1 is MNHEY and CDR2 is SVGAGI. The CDR3 contains 17 residues. Trimming left V 4 bases short and J 7 bases short, with 22 bases between. TCRdb redid the calling of the 5' RACE reads with MiXCR, one entry per CDR3 protein. The table includes 300,000 or so distinct CDR3 sequences, approximately 15% detected once. This sequence was found in a man aged 18 to 35 who had mild COVID-19 (a few samples of this study predate the infection). Cell type and time point are not known. The gene calls are TRBV6-5 and TRBJ1-4; D ambiguous. Sequenced material: PBMCs or a T cell subset sorted from them (not recorded which). The CDR3 bases are TGTGCCAGCAGTTCGTGGATAGATGGGCGGGCTTCTGAAAAACTGTTTTTT. It codes for CASSSWIDGRASEKLFF.